This TCR beta chain derives from a study of cytomegalovirus exposure and HLA in healthy donors. Trimming left V 6 bases short and J 4 bases short, with 20 bases between. The CDR3 consists of 15 residues. Germline V gives CDR1 SGHNT, CDR2 YYREEE (reference sequence). Turning to this clone: Its antigen remains unknown.

A multiplex PCR was run with 60 Vbeta primers and 13 Jbeta primers. Measured with immunoSEQ multiplex PCR; TCRdb has only the in-frame clones, and not every one. Among over 100,000 clones, 81% were seen once, and the ten largest hold 2.2%. The study, taken as a whole, reports: A later analysis revealed that TCR association rates differed between HLA loci, peaking at DRB1 and bottoming out at HLA-C.

This chain joins TRBV5-4 and TRBJ2-7; D possibly corresponds to TRBD2 (5 bases). The source of this sequence is a woman in her 30s in good health and CMV-seronegative. The sequencing input was PBMCs. For the CDR3, the DNA is TGTGCCAGCACCTCAGGCGGAGGAGGTCTATACGAGCAGTACTTC. Translating it yields CASTSGGGGLYEQYF.